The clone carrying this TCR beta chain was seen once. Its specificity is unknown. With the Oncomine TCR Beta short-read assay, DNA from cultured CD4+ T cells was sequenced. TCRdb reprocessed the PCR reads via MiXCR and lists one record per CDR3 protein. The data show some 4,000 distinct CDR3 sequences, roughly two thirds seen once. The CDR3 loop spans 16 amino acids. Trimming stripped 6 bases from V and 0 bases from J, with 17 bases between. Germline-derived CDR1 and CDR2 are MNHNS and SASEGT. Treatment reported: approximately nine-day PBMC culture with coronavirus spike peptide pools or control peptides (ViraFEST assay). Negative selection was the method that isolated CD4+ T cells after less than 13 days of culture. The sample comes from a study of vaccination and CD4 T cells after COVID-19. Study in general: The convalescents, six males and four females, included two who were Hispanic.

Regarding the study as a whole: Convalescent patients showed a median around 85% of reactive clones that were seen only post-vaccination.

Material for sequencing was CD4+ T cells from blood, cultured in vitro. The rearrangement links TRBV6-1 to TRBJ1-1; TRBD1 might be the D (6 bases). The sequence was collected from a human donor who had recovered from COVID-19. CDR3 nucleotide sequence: TGTGCCAGCAGGGATAGCGGGGGCTTCATGAACACTGAAGCTTTCTTT. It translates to CASRDSGGFMNTEAFF.